A selection of T cell receptor beta chains follows, all from one sample in a study of shared clonotypes between healthy human individuals. This table comes from immunoSEQ multiplex PCR, and its TCRdb copy is limited to in-frame clones, with some not included. The sample lists over 750,000 clones, roughly 96% occurring once. The specimen was naive CD8+ T cells sorted from blood. The source is a man aged 25 to 45 in good health. The CDR3 runs from the conserved cysteine through the conserved F or W. D genes are given only for firm matches. For some rows the clone size is stated as once, few or many, or as a class when expanded; others skip it.

TRBD2 | TRBJ2-1 | NA | TRBV27 | TGTGCCAGCAGCAAAGCGGGAGCTTCCTACAATGAGCAGTTCTTC | CASSKAGASYNEQFF
NA | TRBJ2-3 | NA | TRBV9 | TGTGCCAGCAGAGAGATCGGTACTAGCACAGATACGCAGTATTTT | CASREIGTSTDTQYF
NA | TRBJ1-1 | NA | TRBV6-1 | TGTGCCAGCAGTGACTCCCCGAACACTGAAGCTTTCTTT | CASSDSPNTEAFF
NA | TRBJ1-1 | NA | TRBV27 | TGTGCCAGCAGTCTGGCCCGTCGGAACACTGAAGCTTTCTTT | CASSLARRNTEAFF
TRBD1 | TRBJ2-1 | NA | TRBV2 | TGTGCCAGCAGTGAAGGGGACAGCTACAATGAGCAGTTCTTC | CASSEGDSYNEQFF
NA | TRBJ2-1 | NA | TRBV4-1 | TGCGCCAGCAGCCAGAAGAACAATGAGCAGTTCTTC | CASSQKNNEQFF
NA | TRBJ1-2 | NA | TRBV27 | TGTGCCAGCAGTTACAACCCCTCTCAGAACTACACCTTC | CASSYNPSQNYTF
TRBD2 | TRBJ2-1 | once | TRBV19 | TGTGCCAGTACCCCAGGGACTAGCTCCTACAATGAGCAGTTCTTC | CASTPGTSSYNEQFF
NA | TRBJ1-1 | NA | TRBV11-2 | TGTGCCAGCAGCTTAGGATTTGGAAACACTGAAGCTTTCTTT | CASSLGFGNTEAFF
TRBD1 | TRBJ1-1 | NA | TRBV7-9 | TGTGCCAGCAGCTTAGCCAGGGGGCTAAACACTGAAGCTTTCTTT | CASSLARGLNTEAFF
NA | TRBJ1-5 | NA | TRBV27 | TGTGCCAGCAGCGTCGGAGCTTCGGGCAATCAGCCCCAGCATTTT | CASSVGASGNQPQHF
NA | TRBJ2-7 | NA | TRBV29-1 | TGCAGCGTTGAGTGGCGACTCAACGAGCAGTACTTC | CSVEWRLNEQYF
TRBD1 | TRBJ1-5 | NA | TRBV11-3 | TGTGCCAGCAGCTTCCGGGACAGGGTGGAGAGCAATCAGCCCCAGCATTTT | CASSFRDRVESNQPQHF
NA | TRBJ1-4 | NA | TRBV27 | TGTGCCAGCAGTTTATGGAGGGGCGCCGCTGAAAAACTGTTTTTT | CASSLWRGAAEKLFF
NA | TRBJ1-5 | NA | TRBV15 | TGTGCCACCAGCAGAGGAGGGGCTGATCAGCCCCAGCATTTT | CATSRGGADQPQHF
TRBD2 | TRBJ2-1 | NA | TRBV11-3 | TGTGCCAGCAGCCGACTAGCGGGAGATAGCTCCTACAATGAGCAGTTCTTC | CASSRLAGDSSYNEQFF
NA | TRBJ1-1 | once | TRBV7-6 | TGTGCCAGCAGCTTCCAGGGGCCGGGCACTGAAGCTTTCTTT | CASSFQGPGTEAFF
TRBD1 | TRBJ2-7 | NA | TRBV7-6 | TGTGCCAGCAGCTCTCCCAGGACAGGGCCTTCAACTCCCTACGAGCAGTACTTC | CASSSPRTGPSTPYEQYF
TRBD2 | TRBJ2-1 | NA | TRBV10-3 | TGTGCCATCAGTGAACGCGGGAGGGGGAATGAGCAGTTCTTC | CAISERGRGNEQFF
NA | TRBJ1-5 | NA | TRBV19 | TGTGCCAGTAGCCTGGGGCCGGGGTTGACCCAGCATTTT | CASSLGPGLTQHF
NA | TRBJ2-2 | NA | TRBV9 | TGTGCCAGCAGCGGGGTAAAGAAGGCGGTCATACCGAACACCGGGGAGCTGTTTTTT | CASSGVKKAVIPNTGELFF
NA | TRBJ1-1 | NA | TRBV7-9 | TGTGCCAGCAGCTTATCGAGGGGTATGGGGTTCGTGAACACTGAAGCTTTCTTT | CASSLSRGMGFVNTEAFF
NA | TRBJ2-1 | NA | TRBV27 | TGTGCCAGCAGTCCGCGGCCGCACAATGAGCAGTTCTTC | CASSPRPHNEQFF
TRBD2 | TRBJ2-7 | NA | TRBV5-6 | TGTGCCAGCAGCCCGGGACTAGCGGGAATCCCCTACGAGCAGTACTTC | CASSPGLAGIPYEQYF
NA | TRBJ2-1 | once | TRBV29-1 | TGCAGCGTTTCTGAGCAGTTCTTC | CSVSEQFF
NA | TRBJ1-4 | NA | TRBV6-5 | TGTGCCAGCAGTTACTCCCAGGGCTACCCTAATGAAAAACTGTTTTTT | CASSYSQGYPNEKLFF
NA | TRBJ2-1 | once | TRBV11-2 | TGTGCCAGCAGCCTGTCTCAGGGCAGCTCATTCAATGAGCAGTTCTTC | CASSLSQGSSFNEQFF
TRBD1 | TRBJ1-1 | NA | TRBV7-2 | TGTGCCAGCAGCTTAAGGACAGGGGTGGACACTGAAGCTTTCTTT | CASSLRTGVDTEAFF
TRBD2 | TRBJ2-2 | once | TRBV28 | TGTGCCAGCAGTCAACTAGCGGCGAACACCGGGGAGCTGTTTTTT | CASSQLAANTGELFF
NA | TRBJ2-3 | few | TRBV11-3 | TGTGCCAGCAGCTTAGGGCAGGCCTTCGGCACAGATACGCAGTATTTT | CASSLGQAFGTDTQYF
TRBD1 | TRBJ2-1 | NA | TRBV29-1 | TGCAGCGTTGAAGCCTCTGACGGACAGGTTACCTACAATGAGCAGTTCTTC | CSVEASDGQVTYNEQFF
NA | TRBJ2-6 | NA | TRBV6-1 | TGTGCCAGCATCCCCCCAGTTACTGGGGCCAACGTCCTGACTTTC | CASIPPVTGANVLTF
NA | TRBJ2-2 | NA | TRBV4-3 | TGCGCCAGCAGCCATAGTTGGTTAGATGCCAACACCGGGGAGCTGTTTTTT | CASSHSWLDANTGELFF
NA | TRBJ2-7 | NA | TRBV7-9 | TGTGCCAGCAGTTCTACCCCACGGGAGCAGTACTTC | CASSSTPREQYF
NA | TRBJ2-1 | NA | TRBV13 | TGTGCCAGCAGCTGGTTGGAACCAGAGCAGTTCTTC | CASSWLEPEQFF
TRBD2 | TRBJ2-3 | NA | TRBV29-1 | TGCAGCGCTAGTTTAGCGGGAGGGCCTTTTTTGACAGATACGCAGTATTTT | CSASLAGGPFLTDTQYF
TRBD2 | TRBJ2-1 | NA | TRBV7-2 | TGTGCCAGCAGCTTAGAAGCGGGAGTGATAAGCGAGCAGTTCTTC | CASSLEAGVISEQFF
TRBD1 | TRBJ2-5 | NA | TRBV7-9 | TGTGCCAGCAGCGTGGACAGGCGGAAAGAGACCCAGTACTTC | CASSVDRRKETQYF
TRBD2 | TRBJ2-7 | NA | TRBV7-9 | TGTGCCAGCAGCTTCACCGGGACTAGCTCGGACGAGCAGTACTTC | CASSFTGTSSDEQYF
TRBD1 | TRBJ2-3 | NA | TRBV5-1 | TGCGCCAGCAGCGACAGGGGAATTTCAGATACGCAGTATTTT | CASSDRGISDTQYF
NA | TRBJ2-3 | NA | TRBV9 | TGTGCCAGCAGCGACCGGTCCATTAGCACAGATACGCAGTATTTT | CASSDRSISTDTQYF
TRBD2 | TRBJ2-7 | NA | TRBV7-8 | TGTGCCAGCGCAGGAGCGGGGTCCTACGAGCAGTACTTC | CASAGAGSYEQYF
NA | TRBJ2-2 | NA | TRBV28 | TGTGCCAGCACACGACGGGCCGGGGAGCTGTTTTTT | CASTRRAGELFF
NA | TRBJ2-7 | once | TRBV7-9 | TGTGCCAGCAGCTCCACCCCGGGCGAGCAGTACTTC | CASSSTPGEQYF
NA | TRBJ2-7 | NA | TRBV4-3 | TGCGCCAGCAGCCAAGCTGGCAGGGCCCACGAGCAGTACTTC | CASSQAGRAHEQYF
NA | TRBJ2-1 | few | TRBV27 | TGTGCCAGCAGTTTAGGGACGGGTGGGAATGAGCAGTTCTTC | CASSLGTGGNEQFF
NA | TRBJ2-1 | NA | TRBV27 | TGTGCCAGCAGTTGGGCCAAGGGAGGTGAGCAGTTCTTC | CASSWAKGGEQFF
NA | TRBJ1-1 | once | TRBV7-9 | TGTGCCAGCAGCTTAGCAGACGCCGAAGCTTTCTTT | CASSLADAEAFF
NA | TRBJ2-1 | NA | TRBV19 | TGTGCCAGTAGTATCCAACACCGAAATGAGCAGTTCTTC | CASSIQHRNEQFF
TRBD1 | TRBJ1-2 | NA | TRBV6-1 | TGTGCCAGCAGTGACCCGGGACAGGGGTCCTCTGGCTACACCTTC | CASSDPGQGSSGYTF
TRBD2 | TRBJ2-1 | NA | TRBV7-9 | TGTGCCAGCAGCTTAGGAGGCGGGAGGTCGTTTGAGCAGTTCTTC | CASSLGGGRSFEQFF
NA | TRBJ1-4 | once | TRBV2 | TGTGCCAGCAGTGAATGGGCTGAAAAACTGTTTTTT | CASSEWAEKLFF
NA | TRBJ2-2 | once | TRBV25-1 | TGTGCCAGCAGTGAGGGCGGAAGAAGCGGGGAGCTGTTTTTT | CASSEGGRSGELFF